The clone carrying this TCR beta chain turned up a few times. Sequenced material consisted of expressed TCRB transcripts (all of the isolated RNA was reverse transcribed). Assay used: immunoSEQ multiplex PCR; TCRdb lists only in-frame clones, some missing. The table has under 250,000 clones, 11% seen once. The sample comes from a study of beta chain features in type 1 diabetes. Germline CDR1 reads KGHSH; CDR2 reads LQKENI. The J segment lost 6 bases and the V segment lost 4 bases, leaving 9 bases of the junction unmatched. The CDR3 totals 14 residues. The chain recombines TRBV18 with TRBJ2-7; 7 bases match TRBD1. The TCR comes from a man between 18 and 35 years old in good health. The sample taken for sequencing was central memory CD4+ T cells from blood. The CDR3 DNA reads TGTGCCAGCTCACTAGCCGGGACAGCATCCGAGCAGTACTTC. Amino acid sequence: CASSLAGTASEQYF.